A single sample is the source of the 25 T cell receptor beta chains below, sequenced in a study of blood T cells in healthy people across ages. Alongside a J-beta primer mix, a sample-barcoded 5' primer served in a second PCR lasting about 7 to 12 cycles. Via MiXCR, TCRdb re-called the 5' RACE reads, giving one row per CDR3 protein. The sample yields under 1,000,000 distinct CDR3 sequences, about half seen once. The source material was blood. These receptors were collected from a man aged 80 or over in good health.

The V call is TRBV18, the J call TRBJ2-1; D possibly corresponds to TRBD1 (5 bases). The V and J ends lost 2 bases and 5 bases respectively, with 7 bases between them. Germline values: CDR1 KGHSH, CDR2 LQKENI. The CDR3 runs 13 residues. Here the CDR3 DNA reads TGTGCCAGCTCACCAGACAGCCACAATGAGCAGTTCTTC. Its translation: CASSPDSHNEQFF.

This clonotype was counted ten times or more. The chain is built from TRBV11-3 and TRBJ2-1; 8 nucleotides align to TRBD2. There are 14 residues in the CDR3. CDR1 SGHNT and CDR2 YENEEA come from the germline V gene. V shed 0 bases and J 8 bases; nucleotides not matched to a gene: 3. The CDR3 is CASSLELAADEQFF. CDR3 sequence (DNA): TGTGCCAGCAGCTTAGAACTAGCGGCAGATGAGCAGTTCTTC.

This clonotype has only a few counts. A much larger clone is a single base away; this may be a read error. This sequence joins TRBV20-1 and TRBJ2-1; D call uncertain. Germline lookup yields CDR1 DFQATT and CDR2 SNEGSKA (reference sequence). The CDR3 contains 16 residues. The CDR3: CSARKSYESSDNEQFF. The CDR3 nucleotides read TGCAGTGCTAGAAAGAGTTATGAGAGCTCCGACAATGAGCAGTTCTTC.

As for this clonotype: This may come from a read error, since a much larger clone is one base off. CDR3 nucleotide sequence: TGTGCCAGCAGTTTTGGGGGCGGGCCACCCTACAATGAGCAGTTCTTC. Amino acid sequence: CASSFGGGPPYNEQFF. The genes are TRBV27 and TRBJ2-1; the D gene is possibly TRBD1 (6 bases). Germline values: CDR1 MNHEY, CDR2 SMNVEV (reference sequence). V was pared by 3 bases and J by 2 bases, with 14 bases between. The CDR3 has 16 residues.

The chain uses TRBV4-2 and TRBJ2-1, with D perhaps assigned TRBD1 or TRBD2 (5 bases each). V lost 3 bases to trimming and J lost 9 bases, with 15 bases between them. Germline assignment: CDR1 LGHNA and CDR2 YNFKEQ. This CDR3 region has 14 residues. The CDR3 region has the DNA TGTGCCAGCAGCCAGGGCCAACTAGACAGTGAGCAGTTCTTC. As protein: CASSQGQLDSEQFF.

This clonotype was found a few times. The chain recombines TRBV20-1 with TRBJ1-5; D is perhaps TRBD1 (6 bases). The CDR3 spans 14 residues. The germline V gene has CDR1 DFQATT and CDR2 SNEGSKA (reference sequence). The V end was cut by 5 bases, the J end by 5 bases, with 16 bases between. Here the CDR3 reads CSAFSTGRDQPQHF. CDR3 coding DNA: TGCAGTGCTTTCTCCACAGGGAGGGATCAGCCCCAGCATTTT.

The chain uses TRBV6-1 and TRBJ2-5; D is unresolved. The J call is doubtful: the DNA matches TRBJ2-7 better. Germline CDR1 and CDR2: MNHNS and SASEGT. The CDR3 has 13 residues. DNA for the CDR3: TGTGCCAGCAGTGAAGCACGGTTCTCCGAGCAGTACTTC. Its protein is CASSEARFSEQYF.

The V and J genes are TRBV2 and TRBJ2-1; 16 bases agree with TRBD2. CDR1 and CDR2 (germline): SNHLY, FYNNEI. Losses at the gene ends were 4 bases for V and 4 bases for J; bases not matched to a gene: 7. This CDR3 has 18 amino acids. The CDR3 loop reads CASSARGLAGGRYNEQFF. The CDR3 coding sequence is TGTGCCAGCAGTGCAAGGGGACTAGCGGGAGGGCGGTACAATGAGCAGTTCTTC.

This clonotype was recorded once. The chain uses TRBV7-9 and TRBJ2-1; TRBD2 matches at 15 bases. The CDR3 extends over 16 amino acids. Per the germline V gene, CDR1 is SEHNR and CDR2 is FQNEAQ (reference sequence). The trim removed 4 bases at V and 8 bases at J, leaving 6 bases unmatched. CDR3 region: CASSSRTSGRGYEQFF. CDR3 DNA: TGTGCCAGCAGCTCGCGGACTAGCGGGAGGGGTTATGAGCAGTTCTTC. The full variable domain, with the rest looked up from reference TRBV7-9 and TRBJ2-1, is DTGVSQNPRHKITKRGQNVTFRCDPISEHNRLYWYRQTLGQGPEFLTYFQNEAQLEKSRLLSDRFSAERPKGSFSTLEIQRTEQGDSAMYLCASSSRTSGRGYEQFFGPGTRLTVL.

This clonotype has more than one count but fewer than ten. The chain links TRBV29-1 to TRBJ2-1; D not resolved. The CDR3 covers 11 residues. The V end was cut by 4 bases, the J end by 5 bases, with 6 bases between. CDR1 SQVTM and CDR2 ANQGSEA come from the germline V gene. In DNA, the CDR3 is TGCAGCGTTGGAAAAAACAATGAGCAGTTCTTC. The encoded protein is CSVGKNNEQFF.

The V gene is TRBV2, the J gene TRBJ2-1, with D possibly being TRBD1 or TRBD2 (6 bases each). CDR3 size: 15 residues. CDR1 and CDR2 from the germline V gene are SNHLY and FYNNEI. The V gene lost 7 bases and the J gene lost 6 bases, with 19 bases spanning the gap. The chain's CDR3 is CASTGAGSIGNEQFF. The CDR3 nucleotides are TGTGCCAGCACGGGGGCGGGATCAATTGGCAATGAGCAGTTCTTC.

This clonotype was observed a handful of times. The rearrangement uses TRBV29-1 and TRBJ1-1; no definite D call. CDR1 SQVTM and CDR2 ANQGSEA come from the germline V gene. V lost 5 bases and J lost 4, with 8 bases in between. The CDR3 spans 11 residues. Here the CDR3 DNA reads TGCAGCGTTAAGGATGGCACTGAAGCTTTCTTT. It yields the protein CSVKDGTEAFF.

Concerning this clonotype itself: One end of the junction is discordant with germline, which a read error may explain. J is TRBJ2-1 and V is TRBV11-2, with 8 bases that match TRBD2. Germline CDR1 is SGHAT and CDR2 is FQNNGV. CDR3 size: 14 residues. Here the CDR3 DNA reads TGTACCAGCAGCCCGGGACTAGGTTACAATGAGCAGTTCTTC. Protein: CTSSPGLGYNEQFF.

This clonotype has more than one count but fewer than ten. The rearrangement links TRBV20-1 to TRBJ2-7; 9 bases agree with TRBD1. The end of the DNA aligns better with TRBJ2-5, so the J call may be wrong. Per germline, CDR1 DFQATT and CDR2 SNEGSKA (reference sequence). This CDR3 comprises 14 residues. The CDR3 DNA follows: TGCAGTGCTAGTCCCGGGACAGGGTTGGAGACCCAGTACTTC. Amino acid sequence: CSASPGTGLETQYF.

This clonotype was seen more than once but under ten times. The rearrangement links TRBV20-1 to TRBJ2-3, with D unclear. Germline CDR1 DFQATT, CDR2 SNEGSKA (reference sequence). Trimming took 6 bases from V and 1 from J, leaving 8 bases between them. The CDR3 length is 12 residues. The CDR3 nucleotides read TGCAGTGCCCAGGACGGCACAGATACGCAGTATTTT. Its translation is CSAQDGTDTQYF.

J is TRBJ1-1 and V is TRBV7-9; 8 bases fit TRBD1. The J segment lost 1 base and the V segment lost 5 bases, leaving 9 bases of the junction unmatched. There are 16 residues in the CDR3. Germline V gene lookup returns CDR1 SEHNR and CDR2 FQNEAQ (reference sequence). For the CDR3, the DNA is TGTGCCAGCAGCACGGGGACAGGCCCCAGGAACACTGAAGCTTTCTTT. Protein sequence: CASSTGTGPRNTEAFF.

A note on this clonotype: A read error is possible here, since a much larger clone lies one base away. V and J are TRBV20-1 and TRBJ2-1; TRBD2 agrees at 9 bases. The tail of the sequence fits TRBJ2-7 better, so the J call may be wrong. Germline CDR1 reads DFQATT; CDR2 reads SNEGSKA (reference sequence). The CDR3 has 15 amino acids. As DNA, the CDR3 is TGCAGTGCTACCCTTAGCGGGAGACCTTACAATGAGCAGTACTTC. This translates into CSATLSGRPYNEQYF.

CDR3 nucleotides: TGTGCCAGCAGCGGGGGGACAGCGCACGAGCAGTACTTC. Translated, it gives CASSGGTAHEQYF. The chain couples TRBV12-3 or TRBV12-4 to TRBJ2-7, with D possibly called TRBD1 or TRBD2 (7 bases each). The CDR3 runs 13 residues. Trimming stripped 6 bases from V and 5 bases from J, with 14 bases between.

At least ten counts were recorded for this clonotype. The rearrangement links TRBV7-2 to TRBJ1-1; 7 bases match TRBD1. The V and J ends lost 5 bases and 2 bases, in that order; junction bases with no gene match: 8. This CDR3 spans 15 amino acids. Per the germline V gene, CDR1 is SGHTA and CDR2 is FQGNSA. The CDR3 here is CASSLSGTANTEAFF. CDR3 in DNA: TGTGCCAGCAGCCTATCCGGGACAGCAAACACTGAAGCTTTCTTT.

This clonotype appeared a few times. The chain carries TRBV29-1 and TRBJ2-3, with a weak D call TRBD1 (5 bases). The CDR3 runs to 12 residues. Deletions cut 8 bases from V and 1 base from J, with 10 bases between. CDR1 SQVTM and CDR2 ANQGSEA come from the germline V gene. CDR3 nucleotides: TGCAGCCTGGGGCTAGGCACAGATACGCAGTATTTT. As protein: CSLGLGTDTQYF.

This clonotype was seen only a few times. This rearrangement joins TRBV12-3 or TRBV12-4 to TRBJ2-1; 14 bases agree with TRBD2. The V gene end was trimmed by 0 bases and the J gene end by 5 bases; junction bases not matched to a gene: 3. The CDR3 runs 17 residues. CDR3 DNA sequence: TGTGCCAGCAGTTTAGCCCTGACTAGCGGGAGGGACAATGAGCAGTTCTTC. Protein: CASSLALTSGRDNEQFF.

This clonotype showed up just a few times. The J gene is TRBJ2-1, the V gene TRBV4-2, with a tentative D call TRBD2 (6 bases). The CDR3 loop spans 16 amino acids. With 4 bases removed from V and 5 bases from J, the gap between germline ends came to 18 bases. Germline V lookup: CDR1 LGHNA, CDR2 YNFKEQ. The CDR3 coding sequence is TGTGCCAGCAGCCTAAGAGTTCGCGGGACTCACAATGAGCAGTTCTTC. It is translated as CASSLRVRGTHNEQFF.

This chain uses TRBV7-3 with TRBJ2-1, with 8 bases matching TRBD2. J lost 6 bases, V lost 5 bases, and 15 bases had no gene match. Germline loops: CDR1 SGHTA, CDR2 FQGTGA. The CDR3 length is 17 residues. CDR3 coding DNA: TGTGCCAGCAGCCGGGGTTTGATGAGCGGGAGCGGCAATGAGCAGTTCTTC. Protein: CASSRGLMSGSGNEQFF.

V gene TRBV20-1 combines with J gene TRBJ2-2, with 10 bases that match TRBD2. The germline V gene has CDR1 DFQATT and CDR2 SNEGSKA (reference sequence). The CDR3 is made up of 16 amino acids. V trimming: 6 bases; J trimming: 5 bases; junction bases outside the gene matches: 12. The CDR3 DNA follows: TGCAGTGCCAAAGACCCTAGCGGGAGTCGAACCGGGGAGCTGTTTTTT. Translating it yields CSAKDPSGSRTGELFF.

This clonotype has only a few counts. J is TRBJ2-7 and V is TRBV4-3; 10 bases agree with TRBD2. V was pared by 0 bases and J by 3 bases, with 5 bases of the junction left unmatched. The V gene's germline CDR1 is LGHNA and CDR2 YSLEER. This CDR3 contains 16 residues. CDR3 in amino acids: CASSQDLGLASYEQYF. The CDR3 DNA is TGCGCCAGCAGCCAAGACCTGGGACTAGCGAGCTACGAGCAGTACTTC.